The rows below give T cell receptor beta chains drawn from one sample of a study of OX40 agonist ivuxolimab in advanced cancers. TCRdb's table, derived via immunoSEQ multiplex PCR, lists solely in-frame clones and lacks some. The sample records tens of thousands of clones, about 88% being singletons. This specimen was CD4+ or CD8+ T cells sorted from blood, taken in a trial of the OX40 agonist ivuxolimab. The source is an adult with an advanced solid tumor such as melanoma, head and neck, liver or kidney cancer. Each CDR3 is given with its conserved first and last residue. D genes are given only for firm matches. Not all rows give a size; the values are once, few, many and, for expanded clones, a class.

abundance	len	d_gene	v_gene	j_gene	CDR3nt	CDR3aa
.	12	.	TRBV19	TRBJ1-2	TGTGCCAGCGAGGGGGGAGACTATGGCTACACCTTC	CASEGGDYGYTF
.	15	.	TRBV27	TRBJ2-7	TGTGCCAGCAGTTTATCGGGGGCTATCTCCTACGAGCAGTACTTC	CASSLSGAISYEQYF
few	14	.	TRBV27	TRBJ2-1	TGTGCCAGCAGTCTGGGACCGGTGAGCGATGAGCAGTTCTTC	CASSLGPVSDEQFF
.	18	TRBD2	TRBV29-1	TRBJ2-3	TGCAGCGTTGTGCCGATAGCGGGAGGGTCCTCTAGCACAGATACGCAGTATTTT	CSVVPIAGGSSSTDTQYF
.	17	TRBD2	TRBV14	TRBJ2-1	TGTGCCAGCAGCCAAGATTGGACTAGCCATTTAGACAATGAGCAGTTCTTC	CASSQDWTSHLDNEQFF
.	16	.	TRBV5-6	TRBJ2-7	TGTGCCAGCAGCCCTGGGGGCGGGGATCGCTCCTACGAGCAGTACTTC	CASSPGGGDRSYEQYF
.	11	TRBD1	TRBV4-1	TRBJ1-2	TGCGCCAGCAGCCGACAGGGAGGCTACACCTTC	CASSRQGGYTF
once	14	.	TRBV9	TRBJ1-1	TGTGCCAGCAGCGTAGATGGACATATTGCTGAAGCTTTCTTT	CASSVDGHIAEAFF
few	14	.	TRBV6-1	TRBJ2-7	TGTGCCAGCAGTGAAGCAAGGGGCTCCTACGAGCAGTACTTC	CASSEARGSYEQYF
.	13	.	TRBV27	TRBJ2-7	TGTGCCAGCAGTCACACCCCCACCTACGAGCAGTACTTC	CASSHTPTYEQYF
.	14	.	TRBV10-3	TRBJ2-7	TGTGCCATCTCAGCACCCCCTAGCTCCTACGAGCAGTACTTC	CAISAPPSSYEQYF
.	14	TRBD2	TRBV27	TRBJ2-7	TGTGCCAGCAGCCATCGGGGGGGAACCTACGAGCAGTACTTC	CASSHRGGTYEQYF
.	15	.	TRBV6-5	TRBJ2-1	TGTGCCAGCAGTCCCGGGACTGGCACATACAATGAGCAGTTCTTC	CASSPGTGTYNEQFF
.	13	.	TRBV27	TRBJ1-1	TGTGCCAGCAGCCCTGTATTGGGCACTGAAGCTTTCTTT	CASSPVLGTEAFF